This record looks at one T cell receptor beta chain sequence and its context. Its antigen is currently unknown. MiXCR was run by TCRdb on the 5' RACE reads, yielding one entry per CDR3 protein. Of 450,000 or so distinct CDR3 sequences listed, about 24% are singletons. The sample originates from a study of identical twins. Trimming left V 5 bases short and J 3 bases short, with 16 bases between. This CDR3 is built from 16 residues. Germline CDR1 SGHTA, CDR2 FQGTGA. The study's findings and limits: The study found that models underestimated out-of-frame TCR alpha sharing in monozygotic twins.

All donors were healthy Caucasians. The same sample was also studied in work on T cells expressing NK-cell markers. As reported in that work: With respect to HCMV, most of the eight sequenced donors were seropositive, and one was seronegative.

The rearrangement joins TRBV7-3 to TRBJ2-2; D may be TRBD2 (5 bases). Sequencing used CD4+ T cells sorted from blood. This clonotype was sampled from a woman in her late teens or twenties in good health. CDR3 sequence (DNA): TGTGCCAGCAGCCAAGGCCTAGCAACCTACACCGGGGAGCTGTTTTTT. Its translation: CASSQGLATYTGELFF.